The clone carrying this T cell receptor beta chain was counted only a few times. Its antigen remains unknown. This sample is part of a study of T-cell memory formation after mild COVID-19. For the study at large: Largely donor-specific TCR clusters were found.

Whole-study findings and limits: The finding that pre-infection memory included some responding clones suggested that cross-reactive memory joined.

The CDR3 covers 14 residues. The V end lost 2 bases, the J end lost 7 bases, and 12 bases lay between the germline ends. CDR1 is KGHSH, CDR2 LQKENI, per germline. TCRdb called the 5' RACE reads again in MiXCR, with one record for every CDR3 protein. The repertoire has 150,000 to 200,000 distinct CDR3 sequences, roughly 14% of them found once; the top ten carry around 14%. The chain employs TRBV18 and TRBJ1-5; no clear D gene. This sequence was found in an adult woman who had mild COVID-19 (a few samples of this study predate the infection). Cell type and time point are not known. The sample consisted of PBMCs or a T cell subset sorted from them (not recorded which). CDR3 nucleotides: TGTGCCAGCTCACCATCCGGGAACGGACAGCCCCAGCATTTT. It translates to CASSPSGNGQPQHF.